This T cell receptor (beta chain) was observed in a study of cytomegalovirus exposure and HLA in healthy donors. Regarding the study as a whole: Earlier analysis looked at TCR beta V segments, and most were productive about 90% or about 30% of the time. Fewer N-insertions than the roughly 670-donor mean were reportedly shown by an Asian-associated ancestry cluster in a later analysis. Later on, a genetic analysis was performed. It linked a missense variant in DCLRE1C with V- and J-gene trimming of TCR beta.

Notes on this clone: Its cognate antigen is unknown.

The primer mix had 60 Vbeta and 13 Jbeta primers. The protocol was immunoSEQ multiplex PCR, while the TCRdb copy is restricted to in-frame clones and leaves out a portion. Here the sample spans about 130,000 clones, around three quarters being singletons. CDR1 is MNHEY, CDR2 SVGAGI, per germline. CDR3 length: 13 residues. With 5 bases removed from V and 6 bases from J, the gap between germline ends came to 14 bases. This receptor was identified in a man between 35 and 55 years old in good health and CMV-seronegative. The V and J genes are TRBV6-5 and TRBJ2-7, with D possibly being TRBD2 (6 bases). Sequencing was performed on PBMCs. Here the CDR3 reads CASSSGPSAEQYF. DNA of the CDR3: TGTGCCAGCAGTAGCGGGCCTTCCGCCGAGCAGTACTTC.